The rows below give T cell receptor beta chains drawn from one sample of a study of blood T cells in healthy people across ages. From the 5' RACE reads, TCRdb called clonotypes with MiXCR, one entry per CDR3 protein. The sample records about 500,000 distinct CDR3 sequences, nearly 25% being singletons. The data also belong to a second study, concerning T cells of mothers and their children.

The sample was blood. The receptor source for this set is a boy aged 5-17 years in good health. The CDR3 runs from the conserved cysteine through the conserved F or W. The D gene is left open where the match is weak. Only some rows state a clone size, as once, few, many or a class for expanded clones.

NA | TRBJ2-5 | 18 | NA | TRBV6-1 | CASSDHPQPTEYQETQYF | TGTGCCAGCAGTGACCACCCACAGCCGACAGAGTACCAAGAGACCCAGTACTTC
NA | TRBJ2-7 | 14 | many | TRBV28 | CASRQAGNSYEQYF | TGTGCCAGCCGCCAAGCTGGGAATAGCTACGAGCAGTACTTC
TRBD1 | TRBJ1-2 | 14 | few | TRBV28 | CASSLKPGGNGYTF | TGTGCCAGCAGTTTGAAGCCAGGGGGAAATGGCTACACCTTC
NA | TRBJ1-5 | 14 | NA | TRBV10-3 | CASSGSAGNQPQHF | TGTGCCAGTTCAGGGAGTGCGGGCAATCAGCCCCAGCATTTT
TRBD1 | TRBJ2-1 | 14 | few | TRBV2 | CASTPGQGGNEQFF | TGTGCCAGCACCCCAGGACAGGGGGGGAATGAGCAGTTCTTC
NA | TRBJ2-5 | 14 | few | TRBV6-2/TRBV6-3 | CASSRPGQGETQYF | TGTGCCAGCAGCAGACCGGGGCAGGGAGAGACCCAGTACTTC
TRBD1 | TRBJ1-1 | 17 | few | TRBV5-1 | CASTEVAGGWKVAEAFF | TGCGCCAGCACCGAGGTGGCAGGGGGCTGGAAAGTAGCTGAAGCTTTCTTT
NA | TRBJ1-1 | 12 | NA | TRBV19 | CASSIPARAAFF | TGTGCCAGTAGTATCCCAGCCAGGGCGGCTTTCTTT
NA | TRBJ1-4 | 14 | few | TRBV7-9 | CASSRFRGNEKLFF | TGTGCCAGCAGTCGATTTCGGGGTAATGAAAAACTGTTTTTT
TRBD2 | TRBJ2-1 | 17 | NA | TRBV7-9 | CASSLDDTSGSYGEQFF | TGTGCCAGCAGCTTAGATGACACTAGCGGGAGTTATGGTGAGCAGTTCTTC
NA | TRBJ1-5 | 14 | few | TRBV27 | CASSRRGANQPQHF | TGTGCCAGCAGTCGCAGGGGTGCCAATCAGCCCCAGCATTTT
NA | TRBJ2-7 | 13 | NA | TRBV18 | CASSPPSYYEQYF | TGTGCCAGCTCACCCCCGTCCTACTACGAGCAGTACTTC
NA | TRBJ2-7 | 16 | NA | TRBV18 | CASSPLLGELPYEQYF | TGTGCCAGCTCACCGCTCTTGGGGGAGCTTCCCTACGAGCAGTACTTC
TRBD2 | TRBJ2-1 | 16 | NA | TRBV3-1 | CASSQGLADSYNEQFF | TGTGCCAGCAGCCAAGGACTAGCGGATTCCTACAATGAGCAGTTCTTC